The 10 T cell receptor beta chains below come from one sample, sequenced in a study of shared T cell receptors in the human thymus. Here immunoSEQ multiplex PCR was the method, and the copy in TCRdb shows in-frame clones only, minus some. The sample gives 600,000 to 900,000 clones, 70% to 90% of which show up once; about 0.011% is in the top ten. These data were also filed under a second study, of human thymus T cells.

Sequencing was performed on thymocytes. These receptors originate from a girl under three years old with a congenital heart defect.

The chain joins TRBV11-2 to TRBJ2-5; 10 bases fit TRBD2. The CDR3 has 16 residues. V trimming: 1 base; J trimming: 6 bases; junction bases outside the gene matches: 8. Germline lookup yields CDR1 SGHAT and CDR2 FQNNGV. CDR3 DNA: TGTGCCAGCAGCTTAGGTGGAGCGGGGGGGCCTAAGACCCAGTACTTC. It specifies CASSLGGAGGPKTQYF.

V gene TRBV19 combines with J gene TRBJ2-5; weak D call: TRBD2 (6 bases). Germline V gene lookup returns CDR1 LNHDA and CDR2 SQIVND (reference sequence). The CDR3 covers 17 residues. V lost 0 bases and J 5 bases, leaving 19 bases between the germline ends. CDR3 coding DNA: TGTGCCAGTAGTATAGATTGGGTCGGAGGGAAGGATGAGACCCAGTACTTC. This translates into CASSIDWVGGKDETQYF.

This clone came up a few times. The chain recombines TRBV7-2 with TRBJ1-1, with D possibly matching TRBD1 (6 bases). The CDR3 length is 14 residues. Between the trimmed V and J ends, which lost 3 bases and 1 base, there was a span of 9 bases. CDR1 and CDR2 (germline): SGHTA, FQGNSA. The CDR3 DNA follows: TGTGCCAGCAGCTTTCAGGGGTCGAACACTGAAGCTTTCTTT. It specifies CASSFQGSNTEAFF.

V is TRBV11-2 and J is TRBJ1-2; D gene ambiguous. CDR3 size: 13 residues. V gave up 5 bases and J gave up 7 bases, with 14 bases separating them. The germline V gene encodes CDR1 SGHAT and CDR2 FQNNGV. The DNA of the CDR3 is TGTGCCAGCAGCCAACAGATGCGGGGTGGCTACACCTTC. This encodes CASSQQMRGGYTF.

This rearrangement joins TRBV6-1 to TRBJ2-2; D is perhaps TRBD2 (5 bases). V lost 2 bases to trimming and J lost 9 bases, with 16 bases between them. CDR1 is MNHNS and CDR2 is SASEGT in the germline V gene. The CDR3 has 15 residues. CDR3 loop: CASSEWSSWPRELFF. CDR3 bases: TGTGCCAGCAGTGAATGGTCTAGCTGGCCCCGGGAGCTGTTTTTT.

The CDR3 sequence is CASSGQTKPNEKLFF. The CDR3 DNA reads as TGTGCCAGCAGCGGACAGACAAAGCCTAATGAAAAACTGTTTTTT. The chain uses TRBV9 and TRBJ1-4, with TRBD1 as a possible D gene (5 bases). This CDR3 is 15 amino acids long. CDR1 and CDR2 from the germline V gene are SGDLS and YYNGEE. V lost 3 bases and J lost 3, with 12 bases in between.

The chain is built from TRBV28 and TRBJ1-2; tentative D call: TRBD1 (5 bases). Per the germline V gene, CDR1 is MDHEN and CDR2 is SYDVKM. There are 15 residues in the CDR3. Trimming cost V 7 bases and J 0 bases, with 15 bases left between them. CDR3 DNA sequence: TGTGCCAGCACCCAGACAGAGAAATCTAACTATGGCTACACCTTC. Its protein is CASTQTEKSNYGYTF.

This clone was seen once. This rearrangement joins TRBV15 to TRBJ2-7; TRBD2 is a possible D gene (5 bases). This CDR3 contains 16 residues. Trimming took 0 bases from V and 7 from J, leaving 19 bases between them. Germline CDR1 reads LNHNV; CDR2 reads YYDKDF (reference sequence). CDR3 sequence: CATSRDPIRPGKEQYF. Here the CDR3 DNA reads TGTGCCACCAGCAGAGACCCTATCAGACCCGGGAAAGAGCAGTACTTC.

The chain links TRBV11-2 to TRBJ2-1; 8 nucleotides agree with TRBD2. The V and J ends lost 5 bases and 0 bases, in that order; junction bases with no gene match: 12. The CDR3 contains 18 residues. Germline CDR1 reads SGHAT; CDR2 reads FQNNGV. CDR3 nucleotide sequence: TGTGCCAGCAGCAAAAATCGGGGGGGCTTACCCTCCTACAATGAGCAGTTCTTC. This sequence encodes CASSKNRGGLPSYNEQFF.

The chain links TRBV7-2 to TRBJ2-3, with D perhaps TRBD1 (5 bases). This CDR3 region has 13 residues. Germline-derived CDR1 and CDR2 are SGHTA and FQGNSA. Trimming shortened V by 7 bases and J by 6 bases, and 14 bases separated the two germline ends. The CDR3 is CASTPWGGDTQYF. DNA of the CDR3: TGTGCCAGCACCCCGTGGGGCGGCGATACGCAGTATTTT.